The rows below give T cell receptor beta chains drawn from one sample of a study of naive and memory T cell subsets. TCRdb independently ran MiXCR on the 5' RACE reads; one entry per CDR3 protein. There are about 22,000 distinct CDR3 sequences in the sample; about 4% occur only once, and under 9% lies in the top ten. The source of these receptors is a male donor in good health. CDR3s include the opening cysteine and the closing phenylalanine or tryptophan. The order of the fields is D gene, V gene, clone size, J gene, CDR3 DNA, CDR3 protein. D genes are given only for firm matches. Size tells how often a clone was seen (once, few, many) or the class of an expanded clone, and some rows leave it out.

D: TRBD1
V: TRBV28
size: many
J: TRBJ2-3
DNA: TGTGCCAGCAGTCCCATAATCAGGGGGCGCAGCACAGATACGCAGTATTTT
CDR3: CASSPIIRGRSTDTQYF

D: TRBD1
V: TRBV5-1
size: many
J: TRBJ1-1
DNA: TGCGCCAGCAGCTTTGAGGGGGCGTTTGACACTGAAGCTTTCTTT
CDR3: CASSFEGAFDTEAFF

D: NA
V: TRBV7-3
size: many
J: TRBJ1-1
DNA: TGTGCCAGCAGCTTGACTGCGAACACTGAAGCTTTCTTT
CDR3: CASSLTANTEAFF

D: TRBD1
V: TRBV20-1
size: few
J: TRBJ2-4
DNA: TGCAGTGCGACCCCGGGACAGGTGGAAGCCAAAAACATTCAGTACTTC
CDR3: CSATPGQVEAKNIQYF

D: NA
V: TRBV4-3
size: many
J: TRBJ2-3
DNA: TGCGCCAGCAGCCAAGATTTCAGGAGCTCAGATACGCAGTATTTT
CDR3: CASSQDFRSSDTQYF

D: TRBD1
V: TRBV13
size: many
J: TRBJ2-2
DNA: TGTGCCAGCAGCGACAGGGCCGGGGAGCTGTTTTTT
CDR3: CASSDRAGELFF

D: NA
V: TRBV5-1
size: many
J: TRBJ2-7
DNA: TGCGCCAGCAGTATGAGCTACGAGCAGTACTTC
CDR3: CASSMSYEQYF

D: TRBD1
V: TRBV9
size: many
J: TRBJ2-7
DNA: TGTGCCAGCAGCGGGACAGGGGCCGAGCAGTACTTC
CDR3: CASSGTGAEQYF

D: NA
V: TRBV12-3/TRBV12-4
size: many
J: TRBJ1-2
DNA: TGTGCCAGCAGTTTAGGCATAAGCTATGGCTACACCTTC
CDR3: CASSLGISYGYTF

D: NA
V: TRBV9
size: many
J: TRBJ2-3
DNA: TGTGCCAGCAGCGTAGGAGTGGGCAGTTCGCAGTATTTT
CDR3: CASSVGVGSSQYF

D: NA
V: TRBV20-1
size: many
J: TRBJ1-6
DNA: TGCAGTGCTAGAGGGTTACAGCTTTCCCATTGGTATAATTCACCCCTCCACTTT
CDR3: CSARGLQLSHWYNSPLHF

D: TRBD2
V: TRBV28
size: many
J: TRBJ2-1
DNA: TGTGCCAGCAGACCGCCCCGGACTAGCGGGAGTGCGTTCTTC
CDR3: CASRPPRTSGSAFF

D: NA
V: TRBV3-1
size: many
J: TRBJ2-1
DNA: TGTGCCAGCAGCCCGCGACTCTACAATGAGCAGTTCTTC
CDR3: CASSPRLYNEQFF

D: NA
V: TRBV18
size: NA
J: TRBJ2-5
DNA: TGTGCCAGCTCACCTCTTTCGGAATTGGAAACCCAGTACTTC
CDR3: CASSPLSELETQYF

D: TRBD1
V: TRBV6-2/TRBV6-3
size: many
J: TRBJ1-1
DNA: TGTGCCAGCAGTCGAGACAGGGGGTGGACTGAAGCTTTCTTT
CDR3: CASSRDRGWTEAFF

D: NA
V: TRBV2
size: many
J: TRBJ2-5
DNA: TGTGCCAGCAGTGATTCTAGGCAGGGACAAGAGACCCAGTACTTC
CDR3: CASSDSRQGQETQYF

D: TRBD2
V: TRBV4-1
size: NA
J: TRBJ2-7
DNA: TGCGCCAGCAGCCAAGCCGGGACTATCATCCACGAGCAGTACTTC
CDR3: CASSQAGTIIHEQYF